One sample yielded the 8 T cell receptor beta chains listed below, sequenced in a study of shared clonotypes between healthy human individuals. Sequencing was performed with immunoSEQ multiplex PCR; in TCRdb, only in-frame clones are kept and a portion is missing. The sample records 2,500,000 or so clones, approximately 90% being singletons. The sequenced sample was naive CD4+ T cells from PBMCs. The subset was: CD45RA+ positively selected. The receptors here all came from a man between 18 and 29 years old in good health. Some clones in this sample may be carry-over from other donors' samples.

This chain joins TRBV29-1 and TRBJ2-1; D may match TRBD1 or TRBD2 (5 bases each). This CDR3 comprises 13 residues. V gave up 0 bases and J gave up 10 bases, with 13 bases separating them. CDR1 is SQVTM, CDR2 ANQGSEA, per germline. DNA of the CDR3: TGCAGCGTTGAAGATCTGAGGGGAACCGAGCAGTTCTTC. This codes for CSVEDLRGTEQFF.

The rearrangement links TRBV6-1 to TRBJ2-7; the D gene is possibly TRBD1 (6 bases). The V gene lost 3 bases and the J gene lost 3 bases, with 9 bases spanning the gap. CDR3 length: 13 residues. Germline CDR1 and CDR2: MNHNS and SASEGT. The CDR3 loop is CASSDPGVYEQYF. The CDR3 DNA is TGTGCCAGCAGTGACCCAGGGGTCTACGAGCAGTACTTC.

V and J are TRBV6-1 and TRBJ1-1, with D uncertain. This CDR3 contains 14 residues. The germline V gene encodes CDR1 MNHNS and CDR2 SASEGT. The V and J ends lost 3 bases and 0 bases respectively, with 8 bases between them. As DNA, the CDR3 is TGTGCCAGCAGTGATTTGGGGTTGAACACTGAAGCTTTCTTT. Translation gives CASSDLGLNTEAFF.

The chain employs TRBV5-8 and TRBJ1-2; D is unresolved. Germline V gives CDR1 SGHTS, CDR2 YDEGEE. Trimming removed 3 bases at V and 10 bases at J, with 1 base between. CDR3 length: 8 residues. In nucleotides, the CDR3 is TGTGCCAGCAGCTACTACACCTTC. This translates into CASSYYTF.

This chain links TRBV27 with TRBJ1-2, with D uncertain. The CDR3 covers 14 residues. V lost 4 bases and J 2 bases, leaving 11 bases between the germline ends. CDR1 is MNHEY, CDR2 SMNVEV, per germline (reference sequence). CDR3 in DNA: TGTGCCAGCAGTTATTCGCCTGGGAACTATGGCTACACCTTC. Its protein is CASSYSPGNYGYTF.

This sequence joins TRBV5-1 and TRBJ2-7; D perhaps matches TRBD1 (6 bases). This CDR3 is 14 amino acids long. Germline V gene lookup returns CDR1 SGHRS and CDR2 YFSETQ. With 0 bases removed from V and 3 bases from J, the gap between germline ends came to 10 bases. The CDR3 is CASSLDRENYEQYF. The CDR3 region has the DNA TGCGCCAGCAGCTTGGACAGGGAAAACTACGAGCAGTACTTC.

The V call is TRBV6-5, the J call TRBJ1-1; D ambiguous. The CDR3 is made up of 12 amino acids. V lost 5 bases to trimming and J lost 5 bases, with 9 bases between them. CDR1 is MNHEY and CDR2 is SVGAGI in the germline V gene. The CDR3, as DNA: TGTGCCAGCAGTGGAGGGTTTACTGAAGCTTTCTTT. Translating it yields CASSGGFTEAFF.

This chain links TRBV29-1 with TRBJ1-5; D unresolved. This CDR3 has 12 amino acids. V was cut by 6 bases and J by 1 base, with 7 bases left in between. The germline gives CDR1 SQVTM, CDR2 ANQGSEA. The CDR3 protein is CSVRYSNQPQHF. CDR3 coding DNA: TGCAGCGTACGATACAGCAATCAGCCCCAGCATTTT.